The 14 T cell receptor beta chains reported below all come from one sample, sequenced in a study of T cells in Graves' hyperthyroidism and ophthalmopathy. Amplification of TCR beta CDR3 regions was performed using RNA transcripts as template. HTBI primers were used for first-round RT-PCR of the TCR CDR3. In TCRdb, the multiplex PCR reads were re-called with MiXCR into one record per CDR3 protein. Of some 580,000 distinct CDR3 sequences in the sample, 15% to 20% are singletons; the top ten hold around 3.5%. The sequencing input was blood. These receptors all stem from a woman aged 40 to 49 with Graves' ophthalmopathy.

The CDR3: CARHRGVRSKNIQYF. In DNA, the CDR3 is TGCGCCAGACACCGGGGCGTTCGGTCCAAAAACATTCAGTACTTC. The chain joins TRBV4-1 to TRBJ2-4; the D call may be TRBD1 or TRBD2 (5 bases each). CDR3 size: 15 residues. The germline V and J ends were trimmed by 9 bases and 2 bases, with 17 bases remaining between them. Germline loops: CDR1 MGHRA, CDR2 YSYEKL.

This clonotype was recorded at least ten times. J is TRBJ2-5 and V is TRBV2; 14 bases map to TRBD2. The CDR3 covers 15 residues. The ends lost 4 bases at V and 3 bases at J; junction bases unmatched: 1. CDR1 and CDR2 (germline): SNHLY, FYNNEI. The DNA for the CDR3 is TGTGCCAGCAGTGGGGGACTAGCGGGAGAAGAGACCCAGTACTTC. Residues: CASSGGLAGEETQYF.

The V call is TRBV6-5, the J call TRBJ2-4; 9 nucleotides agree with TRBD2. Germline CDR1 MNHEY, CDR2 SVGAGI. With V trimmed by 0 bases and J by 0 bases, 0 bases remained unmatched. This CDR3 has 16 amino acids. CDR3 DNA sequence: TGTGCCAGCAGTTACTCTAGCGGGAGAGCCAAAAACATTCAGTACTTC. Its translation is CASSYSSGRAKNIQYF.

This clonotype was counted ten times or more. The CDR3 DNA reads TGTGCCTGGAGTGTGGACAGTAATCGAGCTTTCTTT. As protein: CAWSVDSNRAFF. The chain employs TRBV30 and TRBJ1-1; a weak D match, TRBD1 (6 bases). Trimming pared 0 bases from V and 10 bases from J, leaving 12 bases between. CDR3 length equals 12 residues. Germline values: CDR1 GTSNPN, CDR2 SVGIG (reference sequence).

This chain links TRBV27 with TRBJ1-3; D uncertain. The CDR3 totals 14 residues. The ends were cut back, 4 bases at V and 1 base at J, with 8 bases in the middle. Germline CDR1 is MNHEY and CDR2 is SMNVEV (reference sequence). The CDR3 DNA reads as TGTGCCAGCAGTTACATTGCTTCTGGAAACACCATATATTTT. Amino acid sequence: CASSYIASGNTIYF.

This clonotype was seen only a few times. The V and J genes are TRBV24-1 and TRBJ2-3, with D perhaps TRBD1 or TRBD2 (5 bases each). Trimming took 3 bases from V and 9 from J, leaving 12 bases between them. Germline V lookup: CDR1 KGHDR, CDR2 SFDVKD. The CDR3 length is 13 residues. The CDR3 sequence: CATSDTGTPTQYF. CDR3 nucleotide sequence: TGTGCCACCAGTGATACCGGGACCCCAACGCAGTATTTT.

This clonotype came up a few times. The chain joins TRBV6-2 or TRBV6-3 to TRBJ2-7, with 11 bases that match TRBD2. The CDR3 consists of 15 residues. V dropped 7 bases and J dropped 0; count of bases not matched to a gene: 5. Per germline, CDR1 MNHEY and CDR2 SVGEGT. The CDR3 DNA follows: TGTGCCAGCACCAAGGGGACTAGCGGCTCCTACGAGCAGTACTTC. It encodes CASTKGTSGSYEQYF.

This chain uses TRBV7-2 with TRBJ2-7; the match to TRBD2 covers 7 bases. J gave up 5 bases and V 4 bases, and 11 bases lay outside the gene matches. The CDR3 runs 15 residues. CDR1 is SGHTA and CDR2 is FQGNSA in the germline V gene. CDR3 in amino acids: CASSSPPGRIHEQYF. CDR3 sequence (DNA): TGTGCCAGCAGCTCCCCTCCCGGGAGGATCCACGAGCAGTACTTC. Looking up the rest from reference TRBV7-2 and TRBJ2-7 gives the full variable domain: GAGVSQSPSNKVTEKGKDVELRCDPISGHTALYWYRQSLGQGLEFLIYFQGNSAPDKSGLPSDRFSAERTGGSVSTLTIQRTQQEDSAVYLCASSSPPGRIHEQYFGPGTRLTVT.

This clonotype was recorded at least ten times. DNA of the CDR3: TGTGCCAGCAGGGGGGCGGGGGGGCGATACAATGAGCAGTTCTTC. Translating it yields CASRGAGGRYNEQFF. The rearrangement links TRBV12-3 or TRBV12-4 to TRBJ2-1, with 9 bases that match TRBD2. Germline trimming cut 6 bases from V and 4 bases from J; bases unmatched to any gene: 7. CDR3 length equals 15 residues.

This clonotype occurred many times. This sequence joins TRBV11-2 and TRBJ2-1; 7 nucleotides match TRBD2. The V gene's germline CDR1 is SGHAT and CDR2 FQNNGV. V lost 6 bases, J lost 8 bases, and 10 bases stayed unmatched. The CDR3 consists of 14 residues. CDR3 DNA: TGTGCCAGCAGTGGAACGGCGGGGGTCGATGAGCAGTTCTTC. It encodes CASSGTAGVDEQFF.

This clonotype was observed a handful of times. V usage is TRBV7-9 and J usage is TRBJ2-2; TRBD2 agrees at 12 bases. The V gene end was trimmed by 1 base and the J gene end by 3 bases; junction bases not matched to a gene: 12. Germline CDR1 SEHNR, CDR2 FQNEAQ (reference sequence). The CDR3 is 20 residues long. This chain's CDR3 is CASSLVRTSGVTADTGELFF. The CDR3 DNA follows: TGTGCCAGCAGCTTAGTCAGGACTAGCGGGGTTACCGCGGACACCGGGGAGCTGTTTTTT.

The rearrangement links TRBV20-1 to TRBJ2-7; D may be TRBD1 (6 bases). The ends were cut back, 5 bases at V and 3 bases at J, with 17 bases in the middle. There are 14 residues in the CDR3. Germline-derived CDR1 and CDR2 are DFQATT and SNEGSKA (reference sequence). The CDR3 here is CSAPRTEEGYEQYF. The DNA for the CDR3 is TGCAGTGCTCCGCGGACAGAGGAAGGCTACGAGCAGTACTTC.

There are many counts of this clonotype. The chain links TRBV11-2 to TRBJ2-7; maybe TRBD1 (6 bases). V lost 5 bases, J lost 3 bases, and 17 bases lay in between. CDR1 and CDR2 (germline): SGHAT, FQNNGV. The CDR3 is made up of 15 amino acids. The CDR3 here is CASSSLQGNSYEQYF. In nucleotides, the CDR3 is TGTGCCAGCAGCAGCCTACAGGGAAACAGCTACGAGCAGTACTTC.

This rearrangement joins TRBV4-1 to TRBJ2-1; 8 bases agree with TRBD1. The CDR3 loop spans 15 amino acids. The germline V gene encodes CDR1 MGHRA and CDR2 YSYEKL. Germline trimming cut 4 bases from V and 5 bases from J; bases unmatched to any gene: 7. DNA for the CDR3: TGCGCCAGCAGCCCGCCAGGGGGCACAGACAATGAGCAGTTCTTC. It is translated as CASSPPGGTDNEQFF.